This is a list of T cell receptor beta chains from one sample in a study of T-cell reconstitution after alpha-beta-depleted transplantation in children. TCRdb itself ran the PCR reads through MiXCR, one entry per CDR3 protein. The sample lists hundreds of thousands of distinct CDR3 sequences, around 13% seen once, with about 0.77% in the top ten. This specimen was PBMCs, taken before TCRalphabeta/CD19-depleted stem cell transplant. These receptors were taken from a girl aged 2 to 10 with congenital amegakaryocytic thrombocytopenia, due to receive a stem cell transplant. CDR3s include the opening cysteine and the closing phenylalanine or tryptophan. D genes are given only for firm matches. Clone size, where shown, is once, few, many, or a class for clones that have expanded.

TRBJ1-2 | . | TRBV11-2 | 16 | many | CASRPLKAFRSYGYTF | TGTGCCAGCAGACCCCTTAAGGCCTTCCGATCTTATGGCTACACCTTC
TRBJ1-6 | . | TRBV5-1 | 14 | many | CASSSGVNNSPLHF | TGCGCCAGCAGCTCCGGGGTCAATAATTCACCCCTCCACTTT
TRBJ2-7 | . | TRBV7-2 | 15 | many | CASSLAAAISYEQYF | TGTGCCAGCAGCTTAGCGGCAGCGATCTCCTACGAGCAGTACTTC
TRBJ2-7 | . | TRBV3-1 | 16 | few | CASSQGPSAGPYEQYF | TGTGCCAGCAGCCAAGGCCCGTCCGCGGGACCCTACGAGCAGTACTTC
TRBJ2-2 | TRBD2 | TRBV10-3 | 16 | many | CAITPSAGANTGELFF | TGTGCCATCACCCCGTCAGCGGGGGCGAACACCGGGGAGCTGTTTTTT
TRBJ2-7 | . | TRBV5-1 | 15 | few | CASSLGSAVSYEQYF | TGCGCCAGCAGCTTGGGATCAGCGGTCTCCTACGAGCAGTACTTC
TRBJ2-7 | TRBD2 | TRBV5-6 | 15 | many | CASSSIRTSGDEQYF | TGTGCCAGCAGCTCGATTAGGACTAGCGGAGACGAGCAGTACTTC
TRBJ1-1 | . | TRBV6-1 | 16 | many | CASSPHQTGRNTEAFF | TGTGCCAGCAGTCCCCACCAGACAGGCAGGAACACTGAAGCTTTCTTT
TRBJ2-7 | . | TRBV12-3/TRBV12-4 | 14 | few | CASSYGTDSYEQYF | TGTGCCAGCAGTTACGGGACTGACTCCTACGAGCAGTACTTC
TRBJ2-5 | . | TRBV20-1 | 13 | many | CSPRGVVLGTQYF | TGCAGTCCCAGGGGGGTTGTACTCGGGACCCAGTACTTC
TRBJ2-7 | . | TRBV15 | 15 | . | CATSRDFLTSYEQYF | TGTGCCACCAGCAGAGATTTTTTAACCTCCTACGAGCAGTACTTC
TRBJ2-7 | . | TRBV12-3/TRBV12-4 | 11 | many | CASSSPYEQYF | TGTGCCAGCAGTTCCCCCTACGAGCAGTACTTC
TRBJ2-1 | TRBD2 | TRBV7-9 | 17 | . | CASSPFSGSLSYNEQFF | TGTGCCAGCAGCCCATTTAGCGGGAGTTTGTCCTACAATGAGCAGTTCTTC
TRBJ2-3 | . | TRBV29-1 | 16 | . | CSVVHAKGIHPDTQYF | TGCAGCGTCGTCCATGCCAAGGGGATCCACCCAGATACGCAGTATTTT
TRBJ2-1 | . | TRBV29-1 | 15 | few | CSVVGADSSYNEQFF | TGCAGCGTCGTAGGAGCGGATAGCTCCTACAATGAGCAGTTCTTC
TRBJ1-6 | . | TRBV10-3 | 11 | . | CAISDEGDLHF | TGTGCCATCAGTGACGAAGGGGACCTCCACTTT
TRBJ1-1 | TRBD1 | TRBV20-1 | 14 | few | CSASNRGWATEAFF | TGCAGTGCTTCTAACAGGGGCTGGGCCACTGAAGCTTTCTTT
TRBJ1-5 | . | TRBV20-1 | 15 | many | CSARDWGSVNQPQHF | TGCAGTGCTAGAGATTGGGGGAGTGTCAATCAGCCCCAGCATTTT
TRBJ2-1 | TRBD2 | TRBV5-1 | 15 | few | CASSYIAGAGNEQFF | TGCGCCAGCAGCTATATAGCGGGAGCGGGGAATGAGCAGTTCTTC
TRBJ2-7 | . | TRBV24-1 | 13 | many | CATSVREGYEQYF | TGTGCCACCAGTGTACGCGAAGGTTACGAGCAGTACTTC
TRBJ2-3 | . | TRBV20-1 | 15 | many | CSAPPARVGTDTQYF | TGCAGTGCCCCTCCCGCGAGGGTCGGGACAGATACGCAGTATTTT
TRBJ2-4 | TRBD1 | TRBV12-3/TRBV12-4 | 15 | few | CASSLSGQGGDIQYF | TGTGCCAGCAGTTTATCGGGACAGGGAGGGGACATTCAGTACTTC
TRBJ2-2 | . | TRBV25-1 | 16 | . | CASSERDITNTGELFF | TGTGCCAGCAGTGAAAGGGACATCACGAACACCGGGGAGCTGTTTTTT
TRBJ1-5 | . | TRBV4-1 | 16 | . | CVSSQVPGYSNQPQHF | TGCGTCAGCAGCCAAGTGCCAGGCTATAGCAATCAGCCCCAGCATTTT
TRBJ2-5 | TRBD1 | TRBV12-3/TRBV12-4 | 14 | many | CASSPGQLQETQYF | TGTGCCAGCAGCCCGGGACAGCTACAAGAGACCCAGTACTTC
TRBJ2-5 | . | TRBV6-1 | 14 | few | CASSSAGDKETQYF | TGTGCCAGCAGCTCCGCAGGGGATAAAGAGACCCAGTACTTC
TRBJ1-5 | . | TRBV3-1 | 15 | . | CASSPDSVLGEPQHF | TGTGCCAGCAGCCCTGATTCGGTACTGGGAGAGCCCCAGCATTTT
TRBJ2-2 | TRBD1 | TRBV12-3/TRBV12-4 | 17 | many | CASSYTGTGPHTGELFF | TGTGCCAGCAGTTACACCGGGACAGGGCCTCACACCGGGGAGCTGTTTTTT
TRBJ1-2 | TRBD1 | TRBV11-2 | 16 | . | CASSLDLGQKSYGYTF | TGTGCCAGCAGCTTAGACCTGGGACAGAAATCTTATGGCTACACCTTC
TRBJ2-7 | TRBD2 | TRBV4-1 | 15 | few | CASSQELALIYEQYF | TGCGCCAGCAGCCAGGAACTAGCGCTCATCTACGAGCAGTACTTC
TRBJ2-5 | . | TRBV28 | 16 | many | CASRPTLGGDQETQYF | TGTGCCAGCAGGCCCACCTTGGGGGGAGACCAAGAGACCCAGTACTTC
TRBJ1-4 | . | TRBV20-1 | 12 | few | CSASWGNEKLFF | TGCAGTGCTAGTTGGGGAAATGAAAAACTGTTTTTT
TRBJ1-4 | TRBD1 | TRBV15 | 15 | . | CATSRVDRGGEKLFF | TGTGCCACCAGCAGAGTTGACAGGGGCGGGGAAAAACTGTTTTTT
TRBJ2-1 | TRBD2 | TRBV24-1 | 16 | many | CATSDVLAGLYNEQFF | TGTGCCACCAGTGACGTACTAGCGGGTCTTTACAATGAGCAGTTCTTC
TRBJ2-2 | TRBD1 | TRBV3-1 | 13 | . | CAAGTGLTGELFF | TGTGCGGCCGGGACAGGCCTCACAGGGGAGCTGTTTTTT
TRBJ2-7 | TRBD1 | TRBV9 | 14 | few | CASSPRDRGHEQYF | TGTGCCAGCAGCCCCCGGGACAGGGGACACGAGCAGTACTTC
TRBJ2-1 | TRBD2 | TRBV5-1 | 18 | many | CASSLRTSGRSPYNEQFF | TGCGCCAGCAGCCTACGGACTAGCGGGAGGAGCCCCTACAATGAGCAGTTCTTC
TRBJ2-1 | . | TRBV24-1 | 15 | many | CATSEPSGRSNEQFF | TGTGCCACCAGTGAGCCAAGCGGACGGAGCAATGAGCAGTTCTTC
TRBJ1-1 | . | TRBV29-1 | 12 | many | CSVVSRLTEAFF | TGCAGCGTTGTTTCGCGACTCACTGAAGCTTTCTTT
TRBJ2-1 | . | TRBV27 | 14 | many | CASSSSPSYNEQFF | TGTGCCAGCAGTTCATCCCCCTCCTACAATGAGCAGTTCTTC
TRBJ2-1 | TRBD2 | TRBV20-1 | 15 | . | CSAGPSGRADNEQFF | TGCAGTGCGGGACCTAGCGGGAGGGCCGACAATGAGCAGTTCTTC
TRBJ2-3 | . | TRBV12-3/TRBV12-4 | 14 | many | CASCYGGTGDTQYF | TGTGCCAGCTGTTATGGCGGTACGGGGGATACGCAGTATTTT